These 12 T cell receptor beta chains came from one sample sequenced in a study of molecular identifiers for immune sequencing clone quantification. TCRdb re-called the PCR reads with MiXCR, one entry per CDR3 protein. The repertoire includes some 96,000 distinct CDR3 sequences, 20% to 30% of them detected once, and 0.94% sits in the top ten. What was sequenced was naive CD8+ T cells from blood, with Jurkat cell RNA spiked in. Subset defined: FACS-sorted CD8+CD4-CCR7+CD45RA+ naive T cells. The receptor source for this set is a human donor in good health. Some libraries in this study had Jurkat cell RNA spiked in.

A word on this clonotype: One base away lies a much larger clone, so this may be a sequencing read error. The CDR3, as DNA: TGCAGTGCTCGGGGTCAGAGTGCCACCAATGAGCAGTTCTTC. This codes for CSARGQSATNEQFF. The J gene is TRBJ2-1, the V gene TRBV20-1; tentative D call: TRBD2 (5 bases). The germline V gene encodes CDR1 DFQATT and CDR2 SNEGSKA (reference sequence). Trimming cost V 5 bases and J 6 bases, with 17 bases left between them. The CDR3 contains 14 residues.

There are many counts of this clonotype. This chain joins TRBV9 and TRBJ2-3; 11 bases map to TRBD2. Germline trimming cut 0 bases from V and 1 base from J; bases unmatched to any gene: 1. Germline V gene data show CDR1 as SGDLS and CDR2 as YYNGEE. The CDR3 is made up of 16 amino acids. The CDR3 sequence: CASSVVLAGGTDTQYF. The CDR3 region has the DNA TGTGCCAGCAGCGTAGTACTAGCGGGGGGCACAGATACGCAGTATTTT.

There are a few counts of this clonotype. The rearrangement joins TRBV3-2 to TRBJ2-5; the table calls TRBD1, which could not be checked here. TRBV3-2 is marked as a pseudogene. The CDR3 sequence is 16 residues long. The CDR3 DNA reads as TGTGCCAGCAGCCAGGCAGGGGGCCTCATCAAAGAGACCCAGTACTTC. Translating gives CASSQAGGLIKETQYF.

In its sample, this clonotype was seen many times. The chain couples TRBV4-3 to TRBJ2-7; D perhaps matches TRBD2 (7 bases). The CDR3 spans 16 residues. The germline V and J ends were trimmed by 0 bases and 2 bases, with 14 bases remaining between them. From germline, CDR1 is LGHNA and CDR2 YSLEER. The CDR3 here is CASSQEGGGGPYEQYF. The CDR3 region has the DNA TGCGCCAGCAGCCAAGAGGGGGGCGGGGGCCCCTACGAGCAGTACTTC.

This clonotype has a count of ten or more. This chain joins TRBV7-9 and TRBJ1-1; D unclear. CDR3 length equals 11 residues. Between the trimmed V and J ends, which lost 5 bases and 4 bases, there was a span of 5 bases. Looked up from germline, CDR1 is SEHNR and CDR2 is FQNEAQ (reference sequence). The CDR3 loop is CASSQVTEAFF. The DNA for the CDR3 is TGTGCCAGCAGCCAAGTCACTGAAGCTTTCTTT. Filled out from reference TRBV7-9 and TRBJ1-1, the complete variable domain reads DTGVSQNPRHKITKRGQNVTFRCDPISEHNRLYWYRQTLGQGPEFLTYFQNEAQLEKSRLLSDRFSAERPKGSFSTLEIQRTEQGDSAMYLCASSQVTEAFFGQGTRLTVV.

There are many counts of this clonotype. The chain combines TRBV4-3 with TRBJ2-7; tentatively, D is TRBD1 (6 bases). The CDR3 sequence is 13 residues long. Germline V gene sequence: CDR1 LGHNA, CDR2 YSLEER. The ends were cut back, 9 bases at V and 4 bases at J, with 16 bases in the middle. The CDR3 nucleotides are TGCGCCAGTGGGGGCAGTCTCGGGTACGAGCAGTACTTC. This codes for CASGGSLGYEQYF.

In this sample, this clonotype turned up many times. V and J are TRBV7-9 and TRBJ2-2; D is unclear. Per the germline V gene, CDR1 is SEHNR and CDR2 is FQNEAQ (reference sequence). V was shortened by 8 bases and J by 0 bases, with 4 bases between the two germline ends. There are 12 residues in the CDR3. CDR3 sequence (DNA): TGTGCCAGCCTTTCGAACACCGGGGAGCTGTTTTTT. It codes for CASLSNTGELFF.

This clonotype came up many times. The V call is TRBV29-1, the J call TRBJ2-3, with a tentative D call TRBD1 (5 bases). V lost 5 bases, J lost 8 bases, and 11 bases lay in between. The germline gives CDR1 SQVTM, CDR2 ANQGSEA. This CDR3 contains 11 residues. The DNA for the CDR3 is TGCAGCGTTAGTACAGGTGTTACGCAGTATTTT. Translated: CSVSTGVTQYF.

This clonotype was counted only a few times. The chain uses TRBV27 and TRBJ2-7, with D perhaps TRBD2 (6 bases). Germline CDR1 and CDR2: MNHEY and SMNVEV (reference sequence). This CDR3 is 15 amino acids long. V was trimmed by 2 bases and J by 2 bases, leaving 13 bases between them. The CDR3 nucleotides are TGTGCCAGCAGTTTACGCGGGGTCGCGACCTACGAGCAGTACTTC. Residues: CASSLRGVATYEQYF.

This clonotype was detected a few times. The CDR3 here is CASKSSHGELFF. The CDR3 coding sequence is TGTGCCAGTAAATCTAGCCACGGGGAGCTGTTTTTT. The gene calls are TRBV19 and TRBJ2-2, with D maybe TRBD2 (5 bases). Per the germline V gene, CDR1 is LNHDA and CDR2 is SQIVND (reference sequence). This CDR3 is built from 12 residues. Trimming left V 7 bases short and J 7 bases short, with 10 bases between.

This clonotype has a count of ten or more. This chain connects TRBV4-1 to TRBJ1-5, with D uncertain. The CDR3 runs to 13 residues. V shed 1 base and J shed 2 bases, with 3 bases lying between them. Germline CDR1 MGHRA, CDR2 YSYEKL. The CDR3 is CASSQVGNQPQHF. The DNA for the CDR3 is TGCGCCAGCAGCCAAGTGGGCAATCAGCCCCAGCATTTT.

The sample holds many counts of this clonotype. The chain employs TRBV19 and TRBJ1-5; perhaps TRBD1 as D (5 bases). Trimming left V 6 bases short and J 0 bases short, with 12 bases between. Germline V gives CDR1 LNHDA, CDR2 SQIVND (reference sequence). This CDR3 is built from 15 residues. The CDR3 here is CASSPTDYSNQPQHF. CDR3 nucleotides: TGTGCCAGTAGCCCGACAGATTATAGCAATCAGCCCCAGCATTTT.